A single sample gave rise to the 9 T cell receptor beta chains below, sequenced in a study of T cells in Graves' hyperthyroidism and ophthalmopathy. Amplified TCR beta CDR3 regions came from RNA transcripts. The TCR CDR3 first-round RT-PCR relied on the HTBI primer set. TCRdb reanalysed the multiplex PCR reads using MiXCR and keeps one entry per CDR3 protein. Among a few hundred thousand distinct CDR3 sequences listed, around 15% were seen once. The sequencing input was blood. The receptors shown here come from a woman between 40 and 55 years old with Graves' hyperthyroidism.

This clonotype was observed at least ten times. The chain employs TRBV15 and TRBJ2-7; TRBD1 aligns across 9 bases. V shed 3 bases and J 2 bases; nucleotides not matched to a gene: 5. The CDR3 consists of 15 residues. Germline CDR1 and CDR2: LNHNV and YYDKDF (reference sequence). CDR3 nucleotides: TGTGCCACCAGCAGCGACAGGGGGTCCCCCTACGAGCAGTACTTC. Amino acid sequence: CATSSDRGSPYEQYF.

The V gene is TRBV19, the J gene TRBJ2-2; 10 bases align to TRBD2. The CDR3 has 17 residues. Trimming took 3 bases from V and 5 from J; bases not matched to a gene: 9. Germline V gene data show CDR1 as LNHDA and CDR2 as SQIVND (reference sequence). CDR3 loop: CASSIKAGGPETGELFF. The CDR3 region has the DNA TGTGCCAGTAGTATTAAAGCGGGAGGGCCGGAAACCGGGGAGCTGTTTTTT.

V is TRBV4-1 and J is TRBJ1-1; a weak D match, TRBD1 (5 bases). CDR1 MGHRA and CDR2 YSYEKL come from the germline V gene. Trimming pared 0 bases from V and 11 bases from J, leaving 13 bases between. The CDR3 sequence is 13 residues long. The CDR3 DNA follows: TGCGCCAGCAGCCAAGATATGGGGACCCCCGCTTTCTTT. Translating it yields CASSQDMGTPAFF.

Points on this clonotype: This may arise from a read error, as a much more abundant clone is one base away. The chain is built from TRBV6-2 or TRBV6-3 and TRBJ2-1; a possible D gene is TRBD1 (5 bases). Germline-derived CDR1 and CDR2 are MNHEY and SVGEGT. The CDR3 extends over 14 amino acids. V lost 5 bases, J lost 1 base, and 9 bases lay in between. CDR3 DNA: TGTGCCAGCAGTGGGGCAGCGTCCTACAATGAGCAGTTCTTC. Protein: CASSGAASYNEQFF.

This clonotype was recorded many times. The chain carries TRBV12-3 or TRBV12-4 and TRBJ1-3; 9 bases fit TRBD1. CDR3 length equals 15 residues. V shed 7 bases, J shed 4 bases, and the junction held 8 bases outside the gene matches. CDR3 protein: CASTWDRAGGNTIYF. DNA of the CDR3: TGTGCCAGCACCTGGGACAGGGCCGGAGGAAACACCATATATTTT.

This clonotype was counted only a few times. In this CDR3 the conserved last residue, phenylalanine or tryptophan, is missing, so a read error is likely. The V call is TRBV5-1, the J call TRBJ2-3, with a weak D call TRBD1 (5 bases). Deletions cut 4 bases from V and 1 base from J, with 13 bases between. The CDR3 covers 15 residues. Germline V lookup: CDR1 SGHRS, CDR2 YFSETQ. The CDR3 nucleotides read TGCGCCAGCAGCGTCAGTCAGGGTCGCACAGATACGCAGTATCTT. This sequence encodes CASSVSQGRTDTQYL.

This clonotype was counted only a few times. CDR3 bases: TGTGCCAGTAGTACCCTCTCGGGGGGCGGTGGGGGGCAGTACTTC. Residues: CASSTLSGGGGGQYF. This chain links TRBV19 with TRBJ2-7, with a weak D call TRBD2 (7 bases). V lost 4 bases to trimming and J lost 9 bases, with 22 bases between them. The CDR3 runs 15 residues. The germline V gene encodes CDR1 LNHDA and CDR2 SQIVND (reference sequence).

This clonotype was detected ten times or more. The chain has TRBV11-2 and TRBJ2-2, with 7 positions matching TRBD1. Germline loops: CDR1 SGHAT, CDR2 FQNNGV. The CDR3 length is 16 residues. The ends lost 5 bases at V and 3 bases at J; junction bases unmatched: 9. CDR3 nucleotide sequence: TGTGCCAGCAGCCATAACCAGGGGGTTTACACCGGGGAGCTGTTTTTT. Amino acid sequence: CASSHNQGVYTGELFF.

This clonotype was counted only a few times. This chain connects TRBV2 to TRBJ2-1; 8 bases fit TRBD2. The V and J ends lost 10 bases and 4 bases, in that order; junction bases with no gene match: 6. The germline gives CDR1 SNHLY, CDR2 FYNNEI. The CDR3 spans 13 residues. CDR3 DNA: TGTGCCACCACACTAGCGGCTTACAATGAGCAGTTCTTC. It translates to CATTLAAYNEQFF.